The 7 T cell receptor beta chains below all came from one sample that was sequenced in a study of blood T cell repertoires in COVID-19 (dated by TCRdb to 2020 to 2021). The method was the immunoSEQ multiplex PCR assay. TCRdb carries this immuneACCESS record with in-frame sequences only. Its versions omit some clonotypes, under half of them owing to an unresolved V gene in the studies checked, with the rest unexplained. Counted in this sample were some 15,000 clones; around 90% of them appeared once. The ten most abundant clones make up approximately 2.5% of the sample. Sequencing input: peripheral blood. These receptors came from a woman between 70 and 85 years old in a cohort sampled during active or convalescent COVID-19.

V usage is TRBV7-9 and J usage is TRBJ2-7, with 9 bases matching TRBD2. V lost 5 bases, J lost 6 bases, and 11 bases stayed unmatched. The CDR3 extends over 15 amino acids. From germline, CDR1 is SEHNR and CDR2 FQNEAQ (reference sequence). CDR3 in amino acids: CASSEGLAGAGEQYF. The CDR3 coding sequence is TGTGCCAGCAGCGAAGGATTAGCGGGGGCGGGCGAGCAGTACTTC.

CDR3 in DNA: TGTGCCAGCAGCAAAGAACTACAGGAATATAATTCACCCCTCCACTTT. Translation: CASSKELQEYNSPLHF. The chain employs TRBV21-1 and TRBJ1-6; the table's D call of TRBD1 was not tested on the DNA. TRBV21-1 is listed as a pseudogene. The CDR3 runs 16 residues.

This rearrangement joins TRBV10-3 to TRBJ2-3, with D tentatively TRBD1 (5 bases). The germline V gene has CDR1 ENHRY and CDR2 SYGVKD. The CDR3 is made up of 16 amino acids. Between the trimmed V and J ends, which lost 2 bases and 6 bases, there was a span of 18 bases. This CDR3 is CAISERSLQVGDTQYF. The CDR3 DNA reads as TGTGCCATCAGTGAGAGGTCACTACAGGTAGGGGATACGCAGTATTTT.

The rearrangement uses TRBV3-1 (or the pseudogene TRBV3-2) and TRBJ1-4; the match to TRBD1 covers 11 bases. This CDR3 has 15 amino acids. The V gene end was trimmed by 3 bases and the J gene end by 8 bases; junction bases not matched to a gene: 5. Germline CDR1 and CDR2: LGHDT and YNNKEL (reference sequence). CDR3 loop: CASSQRGQGEEKLFF. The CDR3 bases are TGTGCCAGCAGCCAGAGGGGACAGGGGGAAGAAAAACTGTTTTTT.

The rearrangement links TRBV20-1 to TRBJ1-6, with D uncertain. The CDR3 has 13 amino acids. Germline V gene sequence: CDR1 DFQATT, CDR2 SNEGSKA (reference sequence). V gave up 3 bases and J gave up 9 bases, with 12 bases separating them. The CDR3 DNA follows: TGCAGTGCTAGTGAGACAATTGGTTCACCCCTCCACTTT. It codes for CSASETIGSPLHF.

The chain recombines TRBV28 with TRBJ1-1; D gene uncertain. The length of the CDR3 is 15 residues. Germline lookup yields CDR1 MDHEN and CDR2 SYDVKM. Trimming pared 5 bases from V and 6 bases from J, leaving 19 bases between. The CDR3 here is CASSRGYIRRAEAFF. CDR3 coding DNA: TGTGCCAGCAGTCGCGGCTACATTCGGCGAGCTGAAGCTTTCTTT.

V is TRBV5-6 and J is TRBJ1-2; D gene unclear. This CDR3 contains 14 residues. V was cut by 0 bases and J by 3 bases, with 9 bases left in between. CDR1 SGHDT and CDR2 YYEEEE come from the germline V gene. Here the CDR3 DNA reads TGTGCCAGCAGCTTGGTGCACGGAGACTATGGCTACACCTTC. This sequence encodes CASSLVHGDYGYTF.